Below, 3 T cell receptor beta chains from the same sample are listed, as sequenced in a study of PD-1 blockade in mismatch repair-deficient tumors. Profiled with immunoSEQ multiplex PCR; TCRdb holds only in-frame clones, not every one. Among 120,000 or so clones listed, 85% to 90% were seen once. The sample here was peripheral blood, taken 44 weeks after starting pembrolizumab. The receptors here all came from an adult with mismatch repair-deficient cancer.

The chain combines TRBV6-4 with TRBJ2-3; D might be TRBD2 (5 bases). This CDR3 region has 16 residues. Germline CDR1 is MRHNA and CDR2 is SNTAGT. Trimming took 0 bases from V and 0 from J, leaving 10 bases between them. The CDR3 reads CASSDSVSDSTDTQYF. CDR3 bases: TGTGCCAGCAGTGACTCCGTTAGCGATAGCACAGATACGCAGTATTTT.

V and J are TRBV21-1 and TRBJ2-1; the D call TRBD2 from the table was never checked on the DNA. TRBV21-1 is shown as a pseudogene. CDR3 length: 17 residues. The CDR3 DNA sequence: TGTGCCAGCAGCAGGGTACTGACTAGCTTCGTCTACAATGAGCAGTTCTTC. Protein: CASSRVLTSFVYNEQFF.

The J gene is TRBJ1-5, the V gene TRBV11-2; D unresolved. The germline V gene has CDR1 SGHAT and CDR2 FQNNGV. The CDR3 spans 13 residues. The V and J ends lost 3 bases and 3 bases respectively, with 6 bases between them. The chain's CDR3 is CASSFGVNQPQHF. The CDR3 bases are TGTGCCAGCAGCTTTGGGGTCAATCAGCCCCAGCATTTT.